A single sample gave rise to the 28 T cell receptor beta chains below, sequenced in a study of T-cell memory formation after mild COVID-19. TCRdb fed the 5' RACE reads into MiXCR, producing one record per CDR3 protein. The table includes 350,000 or so distinct CDR3 sequences, more than 20% detected once. Sequenced sample: PBMCs or a T cell subset sorted from them (not recorded which). Receptors were obtained from an adult woman who had mild COVID-19 (a few samples of this study predate the infection). Cell type and time point are not known.

This chain connects TRBV6-2 or TRBV6-3 to TRBJ1-6, with 10 nucleotides matching TRBD1. CDR1 MNHEY and CDR2 SVGEGT come from the germline V gene. This CDR3 is built from 15 residues. J lost 7 bases, V lost 7 bases, and 7 bases had no gene match. CDR3 DNA sequence: TGTGCCAGCACAAGGACAGGGGGTCGAAATTCACCCCTCCACTTT. This codes for CASTRTGGRNSPLHF.

The chain is built from TRBV7-6 and TRBJ2-7; TRBD2 is a possible D gene (6 bases). V was clipped by 0 bases and J by 4 bases, with 13 bases between them. This CDR3 spans 15 amino acids. Germline V gene sequence: CDR1 SGHVS, CDR2 FNYEAQ. The DNA for the CDR3 is TGTGCCAGCAGCTTAGCCCCGGGAGTAAGTTACGAGCAGTACTTC. This codes for CASSLAPGVSYEQYF.

The chain couples TRBV5-1 to TRBJ1-6, with D possibly being TRBD1 (6 bases). Trimming took 4 bases from V and 9 from J, leaving 17 bases between them. Germline V lookup: CDR1 SGHRS, CDR2 YFSETQ. CDR3 length: 15 amino acids. The CDR3 DNA reads TGCGCCAGCAGCCCGCAGGGGAGCGGGGTTTCACCCCTCCACTTT. Translating it yields CASSPQGSGVSPLHF.

The chain joins TRBV20-1 to TRBJ1-4, with 8 bases matching TRBD1. Germline lookup yields CDR1 DFQATT and CDR2 SNEGSKA (reference sequence). This CDR3 is built from 13 residues. J gave up 10 bases and V 6 bases, and 10 bases lay outside the gene matches. CDR3 sequence: CSAPDRGSVKLFF. DNA of the CDR3: TGCAGTGCCCCCGACAGGGGCAGCGTAAAACTGTTTTTT.

J is TRBJ2-3 and V is TRBV15; D may be TRBD1 or TRBD2 (6 bases each). The V end was cut by 0 bases, the J end by 3 bases, with 13 bases between. CDR3 length equals 16 residues. CDR1 LNHNV and CDR2 YYDKDF come from the germline V gene (reference sequence). The CDR3 spells CATSRDGGGPTDTQYF. DNA of the CDR3: TGTGCCACCAGCAGAGATGGTGGGGGGCCTACAGATACGCAGTATTTT.

A few counts support this clonotype. The chain links TRBV10-3 to TRBJ1-5; D not certain. The CDR3 covers 17 residues. The germline gives CDR1 ENHRY, CDR2 SYGVKD. V lost 3 bases, J lost 0 bases, and 15 bases lay in between. CDR3 loop: CAISDPRREDSNQPQHF. The CDR3 nucleotides read TGTGCCATCAGTGACCCGCGGAGGGAAGATAGCAATCAGCCCCAGCATTTT.

With respect to this clonotype: One junction end does not reproduce the germline sequence, and a read error may be involved. V is TRBV7-7 and J is TRBJ2-5; no definite D call. The germline V gene encodes CDR1 SSHAT and CDR2 FNYEAQ (reference sequence). The CDR3 spans 16 residues. The CDR3: CASSLVVDPRQETQYF. Here the CDR3 DNA reads TGTGCTAGCAGCTTAGTTGTAGATCCCCGGCAAGAGACCCAGTACTTC.

The CDR3 sequence is CASSADRGLRNTQYF. CDR3 DNA: TGTGCCAGCAGTGCAGACAGGGGGCTGAGGAATACGCAGTATTTT. The rearrangement links TRBV6-5 to TRBJ2-3; 10 bases are a match to TRBD1. The CDR3 loop spans 15 amino acids. Germline values: CDR1 MNHEY, CDR2 SVGAGI. The J segment lost 7 bases and the V segment lost 5 bases, leaving 9 bases of the junction unmatched.

This clonotype has a single count. V and J are TRBV7-9 and TRBJ2-2, with D perhaps given as TRBD1 or TRBD2 (6 bases each). The length of the CDR3 is 15 residues. V was shortened by 5 bases and J by 6 bases, with 16 bases between the two germline ends. Germline lookup yields CDR1 SEHNR and CDR2 FQNEAQ (reference sequence). This chain's CDR3 is CASSLKAGEAGELFF. The CDR3 DNA follows: TGTGCCAGCAGCCTCAAAGCAGGGGAGGCCGGGGAGCTGTTTTTT.

In this sample, this clonotype turned up a few times. The genes are TRBV4-1 and TRBJ2-7, with D unresolved. This CDR3 has 13 amino acids. CDR1 is MGHRA and CDR2 is YSYEKL in the germline V gene. The germline V and J ends were trimmed by 5 bases and 6 bases, with 14 bases remaining between them. The CDR3 DNA reads as TGCGCCAGCAGCTCCTTCGGGCAGATCGAGCAGTACTTC. This encodes CASSSFGQIEQYF.

A few counts support this clonotype. The CDR3 DNA reads as TGTGCCAGCAGTGCCAATTACGAGCAGTACTTC. It encodes CASSANYEQYF. The rearrangement uses TRBV6-6 and TRBJ2-7; D is undetermined. The CDR3 runs 11 residues. Trimming removed 5 bases from V and 4 bases from J, with 6 bases in between. Germline CDR1 reads MNHNY; CDR2 reads SVGAGI (reference sequence).

The rearrangement joins TRBV6-6 to TRBJ2-7; D ambiguous. This CDR3 has 11 amino acids. From germline, CDR1 is MNHNY and CDR2 SVGAGI (reference sequence). V gave up 8 bases and J gave up 5 bases, with 10 bases separating them. The CDR3: CASLKGNEQYF. The CDR3 DNA reads as TGTGCCAGCCTGAAAGGGAACGAGCAGTACTTC.

V and J are TRBV7-3 and TRBJ1-2; 8 positions agree with TRBD1. Germline V gives CDR1 SGHTA, CDR2 FQGTGA. This CDR3 comprises 13 residues. Trimming cost V 3 bases and J 6 bases; bases outside gene matches: 3. The CDR3 region is CASSLTGEDGYTF. Here the CDR3 DNA reads TGTGCCAGCAGCTTGACAGGGGAGGATGGCTACACCTTC.

This CDR3 is CASSIGLAGLTQETQYF. CDR3 sequence (DNA): TGTGCCAGTAGTATCGGACTAGCGGGGCTAACACAAGAGACCCAGTACTTC. This chain connects TRBV19 to TRBJ2-5; TRBD2 aligns across 12 bases. J gave up 2 bases and V 3 bases, and 7 bases lay outside the gene matches. CDR3 length equals 17 residues. In germline, CDR1 is LNHDA, CDR2 SQIVND (reference sequence).

This clonotype has ten or more counts. V and J are TRBV28 and TRBJ2-4; unclear D gene. Germline V lookup: CDR1 MDHEN, CDR2 SYDVKM. The CDR3 has 17 residues. Trimming stripped 3 bases from V and 0 bases from J, with 15 bases between. The CDR3 here is CASSLGSVVLAKNIQYF. The DNA for the CDR3 is TGTGCCAGCAGTTTGGGTTCGGTCGTACTAGCCAAAAACATTCAGTACTTC.

This chain uses TRBV5-4 with TRBJ2-1; the D gene could be TRBD1 or TRBD2 (5 bases each). Germline CDR1 is SGHNT and CDR2 is YYREEE (reference sequence). This CDR3 contains 14 residues. Trimming stripped 7 bases from V and 0 bases from J, with 11 bases between. The CDR3 DNA reads as TGTGCCAGCCGGGACCTTAGCTCCTACAATGAGCAGTTCTTC. This codes for CASRDLSSYNEQFF.

The V gene is TRBV9, the J gene TRBJ1-1, with TRBD1 as a possible D gene (5 bases). The germline gives CDR1 SGDLS, CDR2 YYNGEE. The CDR3 spans 15 residues. The V gene lost 4 bases and the J gene lost 1 base, with 14 bases spanning the gap. CDR3 protein: CASSPRDRRNTEAFF. The CDR3 DNA sequence: TGTGCCAGCAGCCCCCGGGACCGGCGGAACACTGAAGCTTTCTTT.

The J gene is TRBJ2-3, the V gene TRBV24-1; TRBD2 matches at 8 bases. Germline CDR1 reads KGHDR; CDR2 reads SFDVKD. The J segment lost 3 bases and the V segment lost 3 bases, leaving 4 bases of the junction unmatched. This CDR3 has 15 amino acids. The CDR3 bases are TGTGCCACCAGTGATCTCCAGCGGGAGACAGATACGCAGTATTTT. It translates to CATSDLQRETDTQYF.

This clonotype was seen more than once but under ten times. The V gene is TRBV4-1, the J gene TRBJ2-7; D is unclear. Germline V lookup: CDR1 MGHRA, CDR2 YSYEKL. This CDR3 has 15 residues. V lost 5 bases and J lost 0, with 14 bases in between. The CDR3 sequence: CASSVSSVSSYEQYF. The CDR3 region has the DNA TGCGCCAGCAGCGTCAGTAGTGTGAGCTCCTACGAGCAGTACTTC.

V gene TRBV6-7 combines with J gene TRBJ1-5; D remains ambiguous. TRBV6-7 is filed as an ORF, its function uncertain. Trimming stripped 0 bases from V and 2 bases from J, with 5 bases between. The CDR3 spans 14 residues. The CDR3 region is CASSYSLCNQPQHF. The CDR3 DNA reads TGTGCCAGCAGTTACTCGCTTTGCAATCAGCCCCAGCATTTT.

The genes are TRBV23-1 and TRBJ2-6; TRBD1 matches 7 bases. TRBV23-1 is recorded as an ORF, its role being uncertain. Trimming cost V 3 bases and J 2 bases; bases outside gene matches: 22. This CDR3 has 22 amino acids. The CDR3 is CASSHLLSRTGVDRAGANVLTF. The CDR3 DNA follows: TGCGCCAGCAGTCATCTTCTCTCACGGACAGGAGTTGATCGGGCTGGGGCCAACGTCCTGACTTTC.

This chain uses TRBV6-1 with TRBJ2-3, with a tentative D call TRBD2 (5 bases). The CDR3 covers 16 residues. The V and J ends lost 6 bases and 4 bases respectively, with 20 bases between them. CDR1 and CDR2 from the germline V gene are MNHNS and SASEGT. CDR3 sequence reads: CASSYSADRGPDTQYF. CDR3 sequence (DNA): TGTGCCAGCAGCTATTCGGCTGATCGAGGGCCAGATACGCAGTATTTT.

This clonotype was found many times. The chain employs TRBV7-2 and TRBJ2-7; 11 nucleotides agree with TRBD2. V trimming: 5 bases; J trimming: 4 bases; junction bases outside the gene matches: 4. The CDR3 contains 14 residues. CDR1 and CDR2 from the germline V gene are SGHTA and FQGNSA. The CDR3 nucleotides are TGTGCCAGCAGCCGGACTAGCGGGTTGTACGAGCAGTACTTC. Protein: CASSRTSGLYEQYF.

The chain recombines TRBV7-6 with TRBJ2-3; tentatively, D is TRBD1 or TRBD2 (5 bases each). V dropped 4 bases and J dropped 6 bases, with 14 bases sitting between them. This CDR3 contains 14 residues. Germline loops: CDR1 SGHVS, CDR2 FNYEAQ. CDR3 bases: TGTGCCAGCAGCTCCGGGACCCTTACGGATACGCAGTATTTT. This encodes CASSSGTLTDTQYF.

The chain recombines TRBV15 with TRBJ2-5, with D maybe TRBD2 (6 bases). Germline V gene sequence: CDR1 LNHNV, CDR2 YYDKDF (reference sequence). V was shortened by 0 bases and J by 4 bases, with 15 bases between the two germline ends. The CDR3 is 16 amino acids. DNA of the CDR3: TGTGCCACCAGCAGAGACCCGCGGCGGGATGTAGAGACCCAGTACTTC. Its translation is CATSRDPRRDVETQYF.

This clonotype was recorded a few times. The CDR3, as DNA: TGTGCCTGGAGTGTAAGGGTGGATCAGCCCCAGCATTTT. Its translation is CAWSVRVDQPQHF. This chain links TRBV30 with TRBJ1-5; unclear D gene. V lost 0 bases to trimming and J lost 5 bases, with 8 bases between them. Germline CDR1 and CDR2: GTSNPN and SVGIG (reference sequence). The CDR3 runs to 13 residues.

The J gene is TRBJ2-7, the V gene TRBV30; TRBD2 matches at 14 bases. Germline lookup yields CDR1 GTSNPN and CDR2 SVGIG (reference sequence). J lost 3 bases, V lost 8 bases, and 12 bases had no gene match. This CDR3 is built from 16 residues. The CDR3 region is CAGPTGLAGAGYEQYF. DNA for the CDR3: TGTGCCGGGCCCACGGGACTAGCGGGAGCTGGCTACGAGCAGTACTTC.

This clonotype was recorded a few times. J is TRBJ2-1 and V is TRBV3-1, with a weak D call TRBD2 (6 bases). The V end was cut by 1 base, the J end by 7 bases, with 11 bases between. This CDR3 is 14 amino acids long. Germline-derived CDR1 and CDR2 are LGHDT and YNNKEL (reference sequence). CDR3 region: CASSQVRRGNEQFF. The CDR3 coding sequence is TGTGCCAGCAGCCAAGTTAGGCGGGGTAATGAGCAGTTCTTC.